Following are 20 T cell receptor beta chains from one sample sequenced in a study of Ad26.COV2.S vaccination and SARS-CoV-2 variants. This sample's treatment: about 20 received Ad26.COV2.S at low or high dose, single or two shots; several received placebo; per-sample allocation not given. Samples analyzed were those drawn on day 63 after the first vaccine or placebo injection. Clones were read by immunoSEQ multiplex PCR, and TCRdb kept only the in-frame ones, dropping some. In the table there are more than 300,000 clones, just over 85% of which are singletons. This sample comprised peripheral blood, obtained in a trial of Ad26.COV2.S vaccine versus placebo. Every receptor here comes from a person between 18 and 59 years old who received the Ad26.COV2.S COVID-19 vaccine or a placebo.

The chain uses TRBV10-3 and TRBJ1-2, with D perhaps matching TRBD1 (6 bases). Trimming took off 6 bases at V and 2 bases at J, with 10 bases between the two ends. Germline V gene data show CDR1 as ENHRY and CDR2 as SYGVKD. The CDR3 extends over 13 amino acids. The CDR3 here is CAIRQGVNYGYTF. The CDR3 DNA is TGTGCCATCAGACAGGGAGTCAACTATGGCTACACCTTC.

The chain recombines TRBV5-1 with TRBJ2-7; D call uncertain. CDR1 and CDR2 from the germline V gene are SGHRS and YFSETQ. The length of the CDR3 is 12 residues. V was trimmed by 2 bases and J by 0 bases, leaving 3 bases between them. The CDR3 nucleotides read TGCGCCAGCAGCTTACCCTCCTACGAGCAGTACTTC. Translating gives CASSLPSYEQYF.

The chain links TRBV19 to TRBJ1-1; a weak D match, TRBD1 (6 bases). There are 14 residues in the CDR3. The germline V gene has CDR1 LNHDA and CDR2 SQIVND (reference sequence). Trimming shortened V by 4 bases and J by 4 bases, and 13 bases separated the two germline ends. The CDR3 region has the DNA TGTGCCAGTAGTACAACAGGGCAGGGCACTGAAGCTTTCTTT. It yields the protein CASSTTGQGTEAFF.

CDR3 protein: CATQDRTGVYEQYF. As DNA, the CDR3 is TGTGCCACACAGGACCGGACAGGGGTCTACGAGCAGTACTTC. The genes are TRBV6-5 and TRBJ2-7; 9 bases match TRBD1. CDR3 length equals 14 residues. CDR1 and CDR2 (germline): MNHEY, SVGAGI. J gave up 3 bases and V 10 bases, and 10 bases lay outside the gene matches.

The gene calls are TRBV5-4 and TRBJ2-2, with a tentative D call TRBD1 (6 bases). The CDR3 length is 17 residues. The germline CDR1 and CDR2 sequences are SGHNT and YYREEE (reference sequence). V was clipped by 1 base and J by 6 bases, with 19 bases between them. The CDR3 here is CASSLMLVQGQPGELFF. Here the CDR3 DNA reads TGTGCCAGCAGCTTGATGCTCGTACAGGGTCAACCCGGGGAGCTGTTTTTT. The whole variable domain, remainder taken from reference TRBV5-4 and TRBJ2-2, is ETGVTQSPTHLIKTRGQQVTLRCSSQSGHNTVSWYQQALGQGPQFIFQYYREEENGRGNFPPRFSGLQFPNYSSELNVNALELDDSALYLCASSLMLVQGQPGELFFGEGSRLTVL.

This clone was seen a single time. This sequence joins TRBV7-2 and TRBJ1-2; D not certain. Looked up from germline, CDR1 is SGHTA and CDR2 is FQGNSA. The CDR3 contains 16 residues. With 1 base removed from V and 4 bases from J, the gap between germline ends came to 16 bases. In DNA form, the CDR3 reads TGTGCCAGCAGCTTAGTCTGGGAAGTGGCGTTCTATGGCTACACCTTC. It encodes CASSLVWEVAFYGYTF.

CDR3 in amino acids: CASSPRRQGMNEQFF. The CDR3 DNA is TGTGCCAGCAGCCCGCGGAGACAGGGGATGAATGAGCAGTTCTTC. The chain is built from TRBV5-4 and TRBJ2-1; 8 nucleotides match TRBD1. Germline assignment: CDR1 SGHNT and CDR2 YYREEE (reference sequence). This CDR3 has 15 residues. J gave up 7 bases and V 4 bases, and 10 bases lay outside the gene matches.

Written as DNA, the CDR3 is TGTGCCAGCAGCTATTCGACAGGGCCGAAAACTTTCTTT. It translates to CASSYSTGPKTFF. This sequence joins TRBV5-4 and TRBJ1-1; the match to TRBD1 covers 7 bases. The V segment lost 3 bases and the J segment 12 bases; nucleotides outside the gene matches: 11. Germline-derived CDR1 and CDR2 are SGHNT and YYREEE (reference sequence). This CDR3 has 13 residues.

The genes are TRBV5-4 and TRBJ2-3, with 7 bases aligning to TRBD2. CDR3 length: 15 amino acids. J gave up 6 bases and V 4 bases, and 11 bases lay outside the gene matches. Germline V gene sequence: CDR1 SGHNT, CDR2 YYREEE (reference sequence). The CDR3 bases are TGTGCCAGCAGCGACCGGACTAGTGCACACGATACGCAGTATTTT. Residues: CASSDRTSAHDTQYF.

The CDR3 reads CASSQDIDSPLHF. The CDR3, as DNA: TGCGCCAGCAGCCAAGATATAGATTCACCCCTCCACTTT. This chain joins TRBV4-3 and TRBJ1-6; D remains unclear. V was shortened by 0 bases and J by 8 bases, with 5 bases between the two germline ends. In germline, CDR1 is LGHNA, CDR2 YSLEER. The CDR3 consists of 13 residues.

The chain joins TRBV7-6 to TRBJ1-3; D may be TRBD1 (6 bases). Germline CDR1 reads SGHVS; CDR2 reads FNYEAQ. The CDR3 spans 18 residues. The V and J ends lost 1 base and 3 bases respectively, with 19 bases between them. This CDR3 is CASSLDGSSGAGGNTIYF. CDR3 coding DNA: TGTGCCAGCAGCTTAGACGGAAGTTCGGGGGCTGGTGGAAACACCATATATTTT.

The chain couples TRBV7-9 to TRBJ2-7; TRBD2 aligns across 7 bases. In germline, CDR1 is SEHNR, CDR2 FQNEAQ (reference sequence). J was trimmed by 5 bases and V by 5 bases; bases with no gene match: 12. This CDR3 has 15 residues. The CDR3 loop reads CASSPPGREKNEQYF. DNA of the CDR3: TGTGCCAGCAGCCCCCCCGGGCGGGAGAAAAACGAGCAGTACTTC.

This clone has a single count. The CDR3 region has the DNA TGTGCCAGCAGCTTTGGGGGAAGGTCTGCTAATGAAAAACTGTTTTTT. The encoded protein is CASSFGGRSANEKLFF. V is TRBV5-4 and J is TRBJ1-4; perhaps TRBD1 as D (5 bases). The CDR3 is 16 residues long. The V end was cut by 2 bases, the J end by 3 bases, with 14 bases between. Germline CDR1 SGHNT, CDR2 YYREEE (reference sequence).

J is TRBJ1-2 and V is TRBV29-1; 9 positions match TRBD1. The V segment lost 2 bases and the J segment 4 bases; nucleotides outside the gene matches: 8. This CDR3 region has 15 residues. Germline V lookup: CDR1 SQVTM, CDR2 ANQGSEA. The CDR3 here is CSVEPRQGGIYGYTF. The CDR3 region has the DNA TGCAGCGTTGAACCCCGACAGGGGGGAATCTATGGCTACACCTTC. Full variable domain (missing parts from reference TRBV29-1 and TRBJ1-2): SAVISQKPSRDICQRGTSLTIQCQVDSQVTMMFWYRQQPGQSLTLIATANQGSEATYESGFVIDKFPISRPNLTFSTLTVSNMSPEDSSIYLCSVEPRQGGIYGYTFGSGTRLTVV.

The DNA for the CDR3 is TGCGCCAGCAGCTTTGCGGGACAGGGGGCAGATACGCAGTATTTT. It yields the protein CASSFAGQGADTQYF. The chain joins TRBV5-1 to TRBJ2-3; 11 bases align to TRBD1. CDR1 is SGHRS, CDR2 YFSETQ, per germline. The CDR3 is 15 amino acids. With V trimmed by 2 bases and J by 4 bases, 3 bases remained unmatched.

V usage is TRBV21-1 and J usage is TRBJ2-2; whether TRBD2, the table's D call, matches the DNA was not checked. TRBV21-1 constitutes a pseudogene. The CDR3 totals 18 residues. CDR3 residues: CASNWAGEVFAETGELFF. The DNA for the CDR3 is TGTGCCAGCAACTGGGCCGGGGAGGTATTCGCGGAGACCGGGGAGCTGTTTTTT.

This clone has a handful of counts. The chain links TRBV9 to TRBJ1-1; D is undetermined. Germline CDR1 SGDLS, CDR2 YYNGEE. This CDR3 is built from 16 residues. Trimming pared 0 bases from V and 6 bases from J, leaving 18 bases between. CDR3: CASSVGSAGLNPEAFF. The CDR3 nucleotides read TGTGCCAGCAGCGTAGGGTCGGCGGGCTTAAACCCTGAAGCTTTCTTT.

The chain carries TRBV2 and TRBJ1-4; D is uncertain. Germline lookup yields CDR1 SNHLY and CDR2 FYNNEI. The length of the CDR3 is 14 residues. V lost 7 bases, J lost 7 bases, and 16 bases lay in between. As DNA, the CDR3 is TGTGCCAGCAACCCGGACGGACGGGGTGAAAAACTGTTTTTT. It specifies CASNPDGRGEKLFF. Filled out from reference TRBV2 and TRBJ1-4, the complete variable domain reads EPEVTQTPSHQVTQMGQEVILRCVPISNHLYFYWYRQILGQKVEFLVSFYNNEISEKSEIFDDQFSVERPDGSNFTLKIRSTKLEDSAMYFCASNPDGRGEKLFFGSGTQLSVL.

As for this clone: Other DNA sequences in the same sample also yield this CDR3. V is TRBV5-1 and J is TRBJ1-5; possibly TRBD1 for D (5 bases). V was shortened by 0 bases and J by 4 bases, with 5 bases between the two germline ends. The CDR3 is made up of 13 amino acids. Germline V lookup: CDR1 SGHRS, CDR2 YFSETQ. In DNA form, the CDR3 reads TGCGCCAGCAGCTTGGACAGGAATCAGCCCCAGCATTTT. Amino acids: CASSLDRNQPQHF.

J is TRBJ1-2 and V is TRBV20-1; possible D gene TRBD1, 5 bases. The CDR3 loop spans 15 amino acids. Looked up from germline, CDR1 is DFQATT and CDR2 is SNEGSKA (reference sequence). Trimming left V 3 bases short and J 1 base short, with 15 bases between. CDR3 sequence reads: CSASPAGPNNYGYTF. For the CDR3, the DNA is TGCAGTGCTAGTCCCGCGGGACCGAATAACTATGGCTACACCTTC.